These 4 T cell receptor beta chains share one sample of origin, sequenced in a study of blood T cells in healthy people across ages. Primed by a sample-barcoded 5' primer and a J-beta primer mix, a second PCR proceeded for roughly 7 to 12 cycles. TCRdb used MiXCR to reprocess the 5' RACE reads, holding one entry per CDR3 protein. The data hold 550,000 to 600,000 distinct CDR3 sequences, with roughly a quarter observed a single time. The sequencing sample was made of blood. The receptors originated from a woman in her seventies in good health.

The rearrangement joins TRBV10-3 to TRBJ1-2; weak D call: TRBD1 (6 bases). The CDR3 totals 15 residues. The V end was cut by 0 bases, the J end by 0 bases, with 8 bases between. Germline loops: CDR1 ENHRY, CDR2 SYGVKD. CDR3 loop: CAISESDRANYGYTF. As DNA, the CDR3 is TGTGCCATCAGTGAGTCGGACAGAGCTAACTATGGCTACACCTTC.

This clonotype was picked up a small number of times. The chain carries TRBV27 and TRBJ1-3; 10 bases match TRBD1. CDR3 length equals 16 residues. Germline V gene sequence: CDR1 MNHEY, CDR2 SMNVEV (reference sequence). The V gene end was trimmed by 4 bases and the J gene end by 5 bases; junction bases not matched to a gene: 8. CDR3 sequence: CASSSHATGGRNTIYF. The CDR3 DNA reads TGTGCCAGCAGTTCCCACGCGACAGGGGGCAGAAACACCATATATTTT.

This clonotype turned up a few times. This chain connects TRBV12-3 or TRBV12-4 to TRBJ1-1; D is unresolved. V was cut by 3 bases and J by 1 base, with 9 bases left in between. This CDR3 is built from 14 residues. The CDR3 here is CASSFVAPNTEAFF. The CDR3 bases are TGTGCCAGCAGTTTCGTCGCCCCGAACACTGAAGCTTTCTTT.

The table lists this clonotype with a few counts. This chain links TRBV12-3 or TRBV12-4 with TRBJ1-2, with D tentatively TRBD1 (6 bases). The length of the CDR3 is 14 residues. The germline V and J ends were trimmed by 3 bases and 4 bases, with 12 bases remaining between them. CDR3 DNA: TGTGCCAGCAGTTTTAGGCGGACAGTCTATGGCTACACCTTC. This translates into CASSFRRTVYGYTF.